Described below is a single T cell receptor beta chain sequence and its context. This sample stems from a study of cytomegalovirus exposure and HLA in healthy donors. Amplification used 60 Vbeta primers and 13 Jbeta primers. TCRdb keeps only in-frame clones here, not all; method: immunoSEQ multiplex PCR. The sample shows approximately 120,000 clones, 77% of them seen only once. The CDR3 length is 15 residues. Germline lookup yields CDR1 LNHDA and CDR2 SQIVND (reference sequence). V was cut by 5 bases and J by 1 base, with 15 bases left in between. The donors were healthy bone marrow donors. The sequencing input was PBMCs. This sequence originates from a woman between 35 and 50 years old in good health and CMV-seropositive. This chain uses TRBV19 with TRBJ2-7; possible D gene TRBD2, 6 bases. The DNA of the CDR3 is TGTGCCAGTAGTCACCGGAGGGCTAGGTCCTACGAGCAGTACTTC. Encoded protein: CASSHRRARSYEQYF.